The source of this T cell receptor beta chain is a study of blood T cell repertoires in COVID-19. The method was immunoSEQ multiplex PCR; TCRdb's version includes in-frame clones alone and lacks a portion of them. Among 140,000 or so clones listed, approximately 85% were seen once. CDR3 size: 12 residues. The V gene's germline CDR1 is SNHLY and CDR2 FYNNEI. Between the trimmed V and J ends, which lost 6 bases and 0 bases, there was a span of 6 bases. The source of this sequence is a man over 45 with acute or convalescent COVID-19. The chain uses TRBV2 and TRBJ2-7; D not certain. The specimen sequenced was peripheral blood. CDR3 DNA sequence: TGTGCCAGCAGCCGCAGCTCCTACGAGCAGTACTTC. Residues: CASSRSSYEQYF.